A single sample is the source of the 24 T cell receptor beta chains below, sequenced in a study of neurological immune-mediated disorders. MiXCR was run by TCRdb on the 5' RACE reads, yielding one entry per CDR3 protein. The sample contains approximately 82,000 distinct CDR3 sequences, approximately 13% of which appear only once. The sample's time point: longitudinal time-point 2. Sequencing was performed on PBMCs. These receptors were taken from a female donor with HTLV-1-associated myelopathy (HAM/TSP).

This clonotype was seen repeatedly, ten times or more. The V and J genes are TRBV5-1 and TRBJ2-2; no clear D. The CDR3 runs to 14 residues. Trimming stripped 0 bases from V and 6 bases from J, with 9 bases between. Germline CDR1 SGHRS, CDR2 YFSETQ. In DNA form, the CDR3 reads TGCGCCAGCAGCTTGGGACATCGGGCCGGGGAGCTGTTTTTT. Translation gives CASSLGHRAGELFF.

This clonotype has ten or more counts. This chain joins TRBV5-1 and TRBJ2-1; no reliable D call. Per the germline V gene, CDR1 is SGHRS and CDR2 is YFSETQ. The V end was cut by 0 bases, the J end by 5 bases, with 9 bases between. The CDR3 runs to 14 residues. The CDR3: CASSLDRANNEQFF. In nucleotides, the CDR3 is TGCGCCAGCAGCTTGGATAGGGCAAACAATGAGCAGTTCTTC.

This chain joins TRBV11-1 and TRBJ1-3, with D perhaps matching TRBD1 (6 bases). With 0 bases removed from V and 3 bases from J, the gap between germline ends came to 9 bases. CDR3 length equals 15 residues. The germline V gene encodes CDR1 SGHAT and CDR2 FQDESV (reference sequence). The CDR3 spells CASSLAPGHGNTIYF. CDR3 bases: TGTGCCAGCAGCTTAGCGCCGGGACATGGAAACACCATATATTTT.

Many counts were recorded for this clonotype. This rearrangement joins TRBV11-2 to TRBJ2-3; D may be TRBD1 (5 bases). Germline values: CDR1 SGHAT, CDR2 FQNNGV. The CDR3 totals 16 residues. The V end was cut by 5 bases, the J end by 3 bases, with 18 bases between. DNA of the CDR3: TGTGCCAGCAGCGCAGGGTCGGGCCGGAAAACAGATACGCAGTATTTT. It specifies CASSAGSGRKTDTQYF.

This clonotype was recorded a few times. This chain joins TRBV28 and TRBJ2-5, with D unclear. The V end was cut by 4 bases, the J end by 1 base, with 7 bases between. Looked up from germline, CDR1 is MDHEN and CDR2 is SYDVKM. This CDR3 contains 13 residues. The CDR3 reads CASSSEVQETQYF. CDR3 DNA sequence: TGTGCCAGCAGTTCAGAGGTCCAAGAGACCCAGTACTTC.

This chain links TRBV27 with TRBJ1-2, with unresolved D. This CDR3 contains 13 residues. V was pared by 0 bases and J by 6 bases, with 8 bases between. The germline gives CDR1 MNHEY, CDR2 SMNVEV (reference sequence). CDR3: CASSLSVTNGYTF. The DNA for the CDR3 is TGTGCCAGCAGTTTATCGGTCACCAATGGCTACACCTTC.

This clonotype was found many times. The chain has TRBV7-7 and TRBJ2-3, with a weak D call TRBD1 (6 bases). Germline V gene data show CDR1 as SSHAT and CDR2 as FNYEAQ (reference sequence). This CDR3 is built from 15 residues. The V gene lost 4 bases and the J gene lost 3 bases, with 14 bases spanning the gap. The CDR3 DNA is TGTGCCAGCAGCTCTACAGGGTCAAGGACAGATACGCAGTATTTT. Protein product: CASSSTGSRTDTQYF.

At least ten counts were recorded for this clonotype. This chain uses TRBV20-1 with TRBJ2-1; D is unclear. The germline gives CDR1 DFQATT, CDR2 SNEGSKA (reference sequence). The length of the CDR3 is 15 residues. With 6 bases removed from V and 2 bases from J, the gap between germline ends came to 17 bases. In nucleotides, the CDR3 is TGCAGTGCCCCGCCGGACCCGGGTACCTACAATGAGCAGTTCTTC. It is translated as CSAPPDPGTYNEQFF.

This clonotype was recorded many times. The chain joins TRBV6-5 to TRBJ1-4, with TRBD1 as a possible D gene (6 bases). The V end was cut by 6 bases, the J end by 8 bases, with 19 bases between. The CDR3 contains 15 residues. Per the germline V gene, CDR1 is MNHEY and CDR2 is SVGAGI. This CDR3 is CASSPPRGIREKLFF. DNA of the CDR3: TGTGCCAGCAGCCCACCGAGGGGGATACGAGAAAAACTGTTTTTT.

This clonotype appeared many times. This chain links TRBV12-3 or TRBV12-4 with TRBJ1-3, with D possibly TRBD1 on 6 matching bases. Trimming took 6 bases from V and 5 from J, leaving 11 bases between them. This CDR3 is built from 13 residues. Here the CDR3 reads CASRPTGRNTIYF. The CDR3 DNA reads as TGTGCCAGCAGGCCGACAGGCAGAAACACCATATATTTT.

This clonotype was found many times. The gene calls are TRBV5-1 and TRBJ1-6, with D possibly TRBD1 on 6 matching bases. This CDR3 spans 14 amino acids. The germline V gene encodes CDR1 SGHRS and CDR2 YFSETQ. V lost 2 bases to trimming and J lost 5 bases, with 8 bases between them. The CDR3 loop is CASSFGQNNSPLHF. The CDR3 bases are TGCGCCAGCAGCTTCGGACAGAATAATTCACCCCTCCACTTT. Drawing the rest from reference TRBV5-1 and TRBJ1-6, the complete variable domain is KAGVTQTPRYLIKTRGQQVTLSCSPISGHRSVSWYQQTPGQGLQFLFEYFSETQRNKGNFPGRFSGRQFSNSRSEMNVSTLELGDSALYLCASSFGQNNSPLHFGNGTRLTVT.

The CDR3: CSAYQRGNTGELFF. The CDR3 nucleotides read TGCAGTGCCTATCAGCGGGGCAACACCGGGGAGCTGTTTTTT. The chain couples TRBV20-1 to TRBJ2-2; 7 bases fit TRBD2. V was clipped by 6 bases and J by 2 bases; unmatched bases: 6. Germline-derived CDR1 and CDR2 are DFQATT and SNEGSKA (reference sequence). The CDR3 has 14 amino acids.

This clonotype has at least ten counts. The chain recombines TRBV3-1 with TRBJ2-6; D gene ambiguous. The CDR3 sequence is 14 residues long. The germline gives CDR1 LGHDT, CDR2 YNNKEL (reference sequence). V was shortened by 6 bases and J by 0 bases, with 6 bases between the two germline ends. CDR3 sequence reads: CASSKDSGANVLTF. CDR3 sequence (DNA): TGTGCCAGCAGTAAAGACTCTGGGGCCAACGTCCTGACTTTC.

The table lists this clonotype with a few counts. V usage is TRBV3-1 and J usage is TRBJ2-1, with 9 bases identical to TRBD2. The CDR3 loop spans 15 amino acids. Germline-derived CDR1 and CDR2 are LGHDT and YNNKEL (reference sequence). The V and J ends lost 3 bases and 4 bases, in that order; junction bases with no gene match: 4. The CDR3 DNA reads TGTGCCAGCAGCCATCCTAGCGGGGCTTACAATGAGCAGTTCTTC. Its translation: CASSHPSGAYNEQFF.

There are many counts of this clonotype. The chain has TRBV4-3 and TRBJ1-3; the D is unclear. The germline gives CDR1 LGHNA, CDR2 YSLEER. This CDR3 is built from 16 residues. V was pared by 0 bases and J by 1 base, with 10 bases between. CDR3 region: CASSQDRAASGNTIYF. The CDR3 DNA reads as TGCGCCAGCAGCCAAGACCGGGCAGCTTCTGGAAACACCATATATTTT.

At least ten counts were recorded for this clonotype. The chain combines TRBV27 with TRBJ2-7; D is ambiguous. The CDR3 is made up of 13 amino acids. CDR1 is MNHEY, CDR2 SMNVEV, per germline (reference sequence). Trimming took off 8 bases at V and 0 bases at J, with 11 bases between the two ends. The CDR3 DNA reads as TGTGCCAGCGGCGGAAGTATCTCCTACGAGCAGTACTTC. This encodes CASGGSISYEQYF.

In its sample, this clonotype was seen many times. This chain uses TRBV7-2 with TRBJ2-3, with TRBD2 matching 14 bases. The CDR3 contains 17 residues. V shed 5 bases, J shed 0 bases, and the junction held 4 bases outside the gene matches. In germline, CDR1 is SGHTA, CDR2 FQGNSA. CDR3 DNA: TGTGCCAGCAGCCCCGGACTAGCGGGGGGAAGCACAGATACGCAGTATTTT. Translating it yields CASSPGLAGGSTDTQYF.

This clonotype was observed many times. V and J are TRBV20-1 and TRBJ2-3, with D perhaps TRBD2 (7 bases). This CDR3 region has 13 residues. Germline V gene sequence: CDR1 DFQATT, CDR2 SNEGSKA (reference sequence). The V gene lost 7 bases and the J gene lost 3 bases, with 14 bases spanning the gap. The CDR3 DNA is TGCAGTGTTCGGCGGGGGCTTACAGATACGCAGTATTTT. It is translated as CSVRRGLTDTQYF.

This clonotype was counted between two and nine times. The chain joins TRBV7-2 to TRBJ1-2; D not certain. The CDR3 has 13 amino acids. Per germline, CDR1 SGHTA and CDR2 FQGNSA. V was clipped by 5 bases and J by 1 base, with 8 bases between them. DNA for the CDR3: TGTGCCAGCAGCCGGGATTTTAACTATGGCTACACCTTC. It translates to CASSRDFNYGYTF. Full variable domain (rest looked up from reference TRBV7-2 and TRBJ1-2): GAGVSQSPSNKVTEKGKDVELRCDPISGHTALYWYRQSLGQGLEFLIYFQGNSAPDKSGLPSDRFSAERTGGSVSTLTIQRTQQEDSAVYLCASSRDFNYGYTFGSGTRLTVV.

This clonotype was recorded at least ten times. This sequence joins TRBV20-1 and TRBJ2-2; D remains unclear. The germline V and J ends were trimmed by 1 base and 3 bases, with 15 bases remaining between them. Germline loops: CDR1 DFQATT, CDR2 SNEGSKA (reference sequence). The CDR3 totals 16 residues. The DNA for the CDR3 is TGCAGTGCTAGAGGTGTCACCAGGCCAGACACCGGGGAGCTGTTTTTT. Encoded protein: CSARGVTRPDTGELFF.

This clonotype was observed many times. The chain combines TRBV20-1 with TRBJ2-3, with 7 positions matching TRBD2. The V gene's germline CDR1 is DFQATT and CDR2 SNEGSKA (reference sequence). The CDR3 totals 13 residues. The ends lost 5 bases at V and 2 bases at J; junction bases unmatched: 4. The CDR3 region is CSAQRDITDTQYF. CDR3 DNA sequence: TGCAGTGCTCAGCGGGATATCACAGATACGCAGTATTTT.

This clonotype was seen many times. This chain joins TRBV7-3 and TRBJ2-3, with D perhaps TRBD2 (5 bases). The V end was cut by 3 bases, the J end by 0 bases, with 13 bases between. Germline values: CDR1 SGHTA, CDR2 FQGTGA. The CDR3 has 16 residues. Written as DNA, the CDR3 is TGTGCCAGCAGCTTCCACGCCGGGGAAAGCACAGATACGCAGTATTTT. It encodes CASSFHAGESTDTQYF.

In this sample, this clonotype turned up a few times. The gene calls are TRBV7-9 and TRBJ2-7; a weak D match, TRBD2 (5 bases). This CDR3 is 12 amino acids long. CDR1 SEHNR and CDR2 FQNEAQ come from the germline V gene (reference sequence). Between the trimmed V and J ends, which lost 1 base and 7 bases, there was a span of 8 bases. The CDR3 loop is CASSLGPGEQYF. CDR3 bases: TGTGCCAGCAGCTTAGGACCGGGGGAGCAGTACTTC.

This clonotype has ten or more counts. The rearrangement uses TRBV2 and TRBJ1-2; TRBD1 agrees at 7 bases. CDR1 is SNHLY and CDR2 is FYNNEI in the germline V gene. The CDR3 has 14 residues. Trimming removed 4 bases from V and 7 bases from J; junction bases left unmatched: 9. Here the CDR3 reads CASSVGTVNPGYTF. The DNA for the CDR3 is TGTGCCAGCAGTGTCGGGACAGTTAACCCTGGCTACACCTTC.